One and the same sample provided the 24 T cell receptor beta chains below, sequenced in a study of response to subunit inactivated influenza vaccine. TCRdb independently ran MiXCR on the RT-PCR reads; one entry per CDR3 protein. Counted here are 500,000 to 550,000 distinct CDR3 sequences, 7.6% occurring once; the ten biggest clones make up 10% to 15%. This specimen consisted of PBMCs from blood, obtained less than 30 months after vaccination. These receptors originate from a man aged 50-75 years who received an inactivated influenza vaccine.

This clonotype was counted only a few times. J is TRBJ1-1 and V is TRBV12-3 or TRBV12-4, with D possibly matching TRBD1 (5 bases). The CDR3 loop spans 14 amino acids. Trimming took 2 bases from V and 6 from J, leaving 13 bases between them. CDR3: CASSLNWVRAEAFF. In DNA form, the CDR3 reads TGTGCCAGCAGTTTAAACTGGGTCAGGGCTGAAGCTTTCTTT.

This clonotype was seen only a few times. The V and J genes are TRBV4-2 and TRBJ2-3, with 11 bases fitting TRBD2. The CDR3 has 18 residues. Germline V CDR1 and CDR2: LGHNA, YNFKEQ. The V gene end was trimmed by 4 bases and the J gene end by 3 bases; junction bases not matched to a gene: 12. The CDR3 DNA follows: TGTGCCAGCAGCCGAGAAAGTAGTTCTAGCGGGGGGACAGATACGCAGTATTTT. This translates into CASSRESSSSGGTDTQYF.

This clonotype was detected a few times. The chain recombines TRBV20-1 with TRBJ1-1, with a weak D call TRBD1 (5 bases). Germline V lookup: CDR1 DFQATT, CDR2 SNEGSKA (reference sequence). The CDR3 has 12 residues. Trimming removed 6 bases at V and 7 bases at J, with 15 bases between. CDR3 sequence (DNA): TGCAGTGCCAGCCCGCCAGGGCTTGAAGCTTTCTTT. Its protein is CSASPPGLEAFF.

The chain uses TRBV7-2 and TRBJ2-7, with D perhaps given as TRBD1 or TRBD2 (5 bases each). The CDR3 length is 14 residues. Trimming cost V 2 bases and J 2 bases, with 10 bases left between them. Germline CDR1 reads SGHTA; CDR2 reads FQGNSA. As DNA, the CDR3 is TGTGCCAGCAGCTTACATCAGGGACCCTACGAGCAGTACTTC. This codes for CASSLHQGPYEQYF. The whole variable domain, remainder taken from reference TRBV7-2 and TRBJ2-7, is GAGVSQSPSNKVTEKGKDVELRCDPISGHTALYWYRQSLGQGLEFLIYFQGNSAPDKSGLPSDRFSAERTGGSVSTLTIQRTQQEDSAVYLCASSLHQGPYEQYFGPGTRLTVT.

This clonotype is medium-sized in the sample. The chain carries TRBV11-2 and TRBJ1-1, with 10 bases identical to TRBD1. The CDR3 length is 15 residues. Germline V lookup: CDR1 SGHAT, CDR2 FQNNGV. Trimming cost V 5 bases and J 4 bases; bases outside gene matches: 7. CDR3 residues: CASSPTGQGSTEAFF. CDR3 nucleotides: TGTGCCAGCAGCCCAACGGGACAGGGGTCCACTGAAGCTTTCTTT. Full variable domain (outside the CDR3, taken from reference TRBV11-2 and TRBJ1-1): EAGVAQSPRYKIIEKRQSVAFWCNPISGHATLYWYQQILGQGPKLLIQFQNNGVVDDSQLPKDRFSAERLKGVDSTLKIQPAKLEDSAVYLCASSPTGQGSTEAFFGQGTRLTVV.

This clonotype turned up a few times. V usage is TRBV30 and J usage is TRBJ2-4; D may be TRBD1 or TRBD2 (6 bases each). Trimming removed 1 base at V and 14 bases at J, with 15 bases between. The germline gives CDR1 GTSNPN, CDR2 SVGIG (reference sequence). This CDR3 has 12 amino acids. CDR3 coding DNA: TGTGCCTGGAGTGACCAAGGGGGGCTGGAGTACTTC. Protein: CAWSDQGGLEYF. Full variable domain (rest looked up from reference TRBV30 and TRBJ2-4): SQTIHQWPATLVQPVGSPLSLECTVEGTSNPNLYWYRQAAGRGLQLLFYSVGIGQISSEVPQNLSASRPQDRQFILSSKKLLLSDSGFYLCAWSDQGGLEYFGAGTRLSVL.

Comment on this clonotype: A read error may produce the germline difference seen at one junction end. The chain is built from TRBV5-1 and TRBJ1-6; D not certain. There are 15 residues in the CDR3. From germline, CDR1 is SGHRS and CDR2 YFSETQ. CDR3 nucleotides: TGCGCCTGCAGCTTTCAACATAGTACGGATTCACCCCTCCACTTT. This codes for CACSFQHSTDSPLHF.

This clonotype was seen only a few times. The genes are TRBV3-1 and TRBJ1-3; D is undetermined. The CDR3 loop spans 18 amino acids. Germline V gene lookup returns CDR1 LGHDT and CDR2 YNNKEL (reference sequence). The germline V and J ends were trimmed by 1 base and 0 bases, with 16 bases remaining between them. The CDR3 protein is CASSQAWAGSNSGNTIYF. The CDR3 DNA sequence: TGTGCCAGCAGCCAAGCATGGGCAGGATCAAACTCTGGAAACACCATATATTTT.

This clonotype turned up a few times. The V gene is TRBV5-1, the J gene TRBJ1-1, with D perhaps matching TRBD1 (6 bases). The germline V gene has CDR1 SGHRS and CDR2 YFSETQ. Trimming left V 5 bases short and J 5 bases short, with 16 bases between. The CDR3 extends over 14 amino acids. The CDR3 loop reads CASSRGRGGTEAFF. CDR3 sequence (DNA): TGCGCCAGCAGTCGGGGCAGGGGTGGGACTGAAGCTTTCTTT.

V is TRBV29-1 and J is TRBJ2-7; 9 nucleotides agree with TRBD2. Germline trimming cut 5 bases from V and 6 bases from J; bases unmatched to any gene: 14. From germline, CDR1 is SQVTM and CDR2 ANQGSEA. CDR3 length equals 15 residues. CDR3 sequence reads: CSVKRNSGSSVEQYF. CDR3 coding DNA: TGCAGCGTTAAAAGAAATAGCGGGAGTTCGGTCGAGCAGTACTTC.

The chain joins TRBV5-1 to TRBJ2-5, with D perhaps matching TRBD2 (6 bases). Trimming took 2 bases from V and 4 from J, leaving 15 bases between them. Germline loops: CDR1 SGHRS, CDR2 YFSETQ. The CDR3 is 15 amino acids. The CDR3 nucleotides read TGCGCCAGCAGCTTAACGGGGAGGAATGGAGAGACCCAGTACTTC. It translates to CASSLTGRNGETQYF.

This clonotype was counted between two and nine times. The chain employs TRBV20-1 and TRBJ1-5; 7 bases are shared with TRBD1. Per the germline V gene, CDR1 is DFQATT and CDR2 is SNEGSKA (reference sequence). CDR3 size: 14 residues. V lost 5 bases and J lost 2; bases outside the gene matches: 6. The CDR3 loop is CSAGTARGNQPQHF. In DNA form, the CDR3 reads TGCAGTGCTGGGACAGCTCGAGGCAATCAGCCCCAGCATTTT.

This clonotype has just a few counts. The V call is TRBV7-2, the J call TRBJ2-5, with D perhaps being TRBD1 or TRBD2 (7 bases each). Germline values: CDR1 SGHTA, CDR2 FQGNSA. CDR3 length equals 14 residues. V lost 5 bases, J lost 4 bases, and 14 bases lay in between. CDR3 protein: CASSRQGGVETQYF. CDR3 DNA sequence: TGTGCCAGCAGCCGACAGGGAGGGGTAGAGACCCAGTACTTC.

This clonotype occurred a few times. The chain is built from TRBV4-1 and TRBJ2-3; D possibly corresponds to TRBD1 (5 bases). The CDR3 sequence is 15 residues long. With 1 base removed from V and 3 bases from J, the gap between germline ends came to 11 bases. Germline lookup yields CDR1 MGHRA and CDR2 YSYEKL. DNA of the CDR3: TGCGCCAGCAGCCAAGGCCAGGGTGGGACAGATACGCAGTATTTT. Protein: CASSQGQGGTDTQYF.

The CDR3 DNA follows: TGTGCCTGGACCGACAGGACGAACACTGAAGCTTTCTTT. Translating it yields CAWTDRTNTEAFF. The chain carries TRBV30 and TRBJ1-1, with D possibly matching TRBD1 (6 bases). V was clipped by 4 bases and J by 1 base, with 10 bases between them. Germline CDR1 and CDR2: GTSNPN and SVGIG (reference sequence). The length of the CDR3 is 13 residues. The entire variable domain, with the rest obtained from reference TRBV30 and TRBJ1-1, is as follows: SQTIHQWPATLVQPVGSPLSLECTVEGTSNPNLYWYRQAAGRGLQLLFYSVGIGQISSEVPQNLSASRPQDRQFILSSKKLLLSDSGFYLCAWTDRTNTEAFFGQGTRLTVV.

This clonotype was picked up a small number of times. V gene TRBV4-3 combines with J gene TRBJ2-1, with 7 nucleotides matching TRBD2. CDR1 LGHNA and CDR2 YSLEER come from the germline V gene. The CDR3 covers 15 residues. The J segment lost 3 bases and the V segment lost 5 bases, leaving 7 bases of the junction unmatched. The CDR3 sequence: CASSEAAGVYNEQFF. The CDR3 DNA follows: TGCGCCAGCAGCGAGGCTGCGGGAGTCTACAATGAGCAGTTCTTC.

V usage is TRBV12-3 or TRBV12-4 and J usage is TRBJ1-6, with 7 bases identical to TRBD1. The trim removed 5 bases at V and 9 bases at J, leaving 13 bases unmatched. This CDR3 has 16 amino acids. The CDR3 DNA reads TGTGCCAGCAGTGGCAGACAGGGCCCCTTTAGTTCACCCCTCCACTTT. Its translation is CASSGRQGPFSSPLHF.

This clonotype was seen repeatedly, ten times or more. The chain links TRBV12-3 or TRBV12-4 to TRBJ2-2, with D uncertain. The CDR3 runs 15 residues. V was trimmed by 2 bases and J by 1 base, leaving 8 bases between them. CDR3 DNA: TGTGCCAGCAGTTTACTGGGGTGGAACACCGGGGAGCTGTTTTTT. As protein: CASSLLGWNTGELFF.

This clonotype was recorded a few times. This chain uses TRBV6-1 with TRBJ1-4; D possibly corresponds to TRBD1 (6 bases). CDR3 length equals 14 residues. Germline V gene sequence: CDR1 MNHNS, CDR2 SASEGT. V was clipped by 10 bases and J by 7 bases, with 19 bases between them. CDR3 coding DNA: TGTGCCACCGCATGGGGGGGGCGCACTGAAAAACTGTTTTTT. This encodes CATAWGGRTEKLFF.

This chain links TRBV19 with TRBJ2-3, with 12 bases that match TRBD1. This CDR3 is 15 amino acids long. Germline V lookup: CDR1 LNHDA, CDR2 SQIVND (reference sequence). The V segment lost 3 bases and the J segment 4 bases; nucleotides outside the gene matches: 2. In DNA form, the CDR3 reads TGTGCCAGTAGTATGAGGGACAGGGGGCCAGATACGCAGTATTTT. Its protein is CASSMRDRGPDTQYF.

The chain combines TRBV6-2 or TRBV6-3 with TRBJ2-5; D might be TRBD2 (6 bases). CDR3 length: 16 amino acids. Between the trimmed V and J ends, which lost 5 bases and 4 bases, there was a span of 20 bases. Germline V gene lookup returns CDR1 MNHEY and CDR2 SVGEGT. The chain's CDR3 is CASSGSGGWKGETQYF. The CDR3 bases are TGTGCCAGCAGTGGTAGCGGAGGCTGGAAGGGAGAGACCCAGTACTTC.

This clonotype was picked up many times. The rearrangement links TRBV6-5 to TRBJ2-5; 10 nucleotides agree with TRBD2. Germline CDR1 MNHEY, CDR2 SVGAGI. The CDR3 is 17 amino acids. With 2 bases clipped from V and 1 base from J, the junction kept 7 bases outside the gene matches. The CDR3 loop is CASSYSGRALVQETQYF. Here the CDR3 DNA reads TGTGCCAGCAGTTACAGCGGGAGGGCGCTGGTCCAAGAGACCCAGTACTTC.

The sample holds many counts of this clonotype. This sequence joins TRBV20-1 and TRBJ2-3; 10 bases align to TRBD2. The CDR3 spans 13 residues. V was clipped by 7 bases and J by 6 bases; unmatched bases: 7. In germline, CDR1 is DFQATT, CDR2 SNEGSKA (reference sequence). Written as DNA, the CDR3 is TGCAGTGTGTCTAGCGGGGGCGGGGATACGCAGTATTTT. The encoded protein is CSVSSGGGDTQYF.

The rearrangement uses TRBV12-3 or TRBV12-4 and TRBJ1-2; D is uncertain. CDR3 length: 14 residues. Trimming pared 3 bases from V and 5 bases from J, leaving 13 bases between. The CDR3 DNA follows: TGTGCCAGCAGTTTTCACCTAGCGATATATGGCTACACCTTC. Its translation: CASSFHLAIYGYTF.